Sequencing of this T cell receptor (beta chain) was carried out in a study of T cell responses to AZD1222 COVID-19 vaccine. The assay was immunoSEQ multiplex PCR, and TCRdb's table has in-frame clones only and misses some. The table has more than 100,000 clones, about 90% seen once. Concerning this clone: Its specificity is unknown.

Germline-derived CDR1 and CDR2 are MNHNY and SVGAGI (reference sequence). The CDR3 consists of 20 residues. V was pared by 5 bases and J by 0 bases, with 13 bases of the junction left unmatched. Study observations and caveats: Just 5 to 7 people given AZD1222 tested seropositive at baseline.

The sequencing here drew on peripheral blood, taken on day 0 of AZD1222 vaccination. This clonotype was obtained from an adult in good health. The chain recombines TRBV6-6 with TRBJ2-1; TRBD2 matches at 13 bases. The CDR3 region is CASSPLGLAGAPSSYNEQFF. CDR3 in DNA: TGTGCCAGCAGTCCCCTCGGACTAGCGGGAGCACCAAGCTCCTACAATGAGCAGTTCTTC.